The 3 T cell receptor beta chains listed next were all sequenced from one sample in a study of blood T cell repertoires in COVID-19. Repertoires were generated with immunoSEQ multiplex PCR, while TCRdb's copy carries only in-frame clones and drops some. The data show some 350,000 clones, roughly 90% seen once. Source material: peripheral blood. These receptors were taken from a young woman with COVID-19, enrolled during active disease.

V gene TRBV6-1 combines with J gene TRBJ2-2; D is ambiguous. Germline V lookup: CDR1 MNHNS, CDR2 SASEGT. CDR3 length: 15 amino acids. Trimming removed 2 bases from V and 6 bases from J, with 13 bases in between. The CDR3 protein is CASSERSYPAGELFF. The CDR3 coding sequence is TGTGCCAGCAGTGAACGGTCTTACCCGGCCGGGGAGCTGTTTTTT.

The J gene is TRBJ1-1, the V gene TRBV19; no clear D. Germline V gene data show CDR1 as LNHDA and CDR2 as SQIVND (reference sequence). Trimming removed 7 bases from V and 6 bases from J, with 15 bases in between. The CDR3 loop spans 13 amino acids. The CDR3, as DNA: TGTGCCAGTACTACCGGGTCATGGGCTGAAGCTTTCTTT. As protein: CASTTGSWAEAFF.

This clone has just one count. J is TRBJ2-7 and V is TRBV7-2; TRBD1 matches 9 bases. V was pared by 5 bases and J by 7 bases, with 12 bases of the junction left unmatched. CDR3 length equals 15 residues. Germline-derived CDR1 and CDR2 are SGHTA and FQGNSA. CDR3 in DNA: TGTGCCAGCAGCCCGCGGACAGGGGCGACGAGTGAGCAGTACTTC. Its protein is CASSPRTGATSEQYF.